This T cell receptor (beta chain) was captured by sequencing in a study of blood T cell repertoires in COVID-19. Study-wide context: Italy, Spain and the United States were the sources of the convalescent and acute COVID-19 samples. Sample material is recorded as cDNA or gDNA derived from T cells, B-cell-depleted T cells, or PBMCs.

In the original workflow: Amplification with reference gene primers provided the estimates of nucleated cell counts. Assay used: immunoSEQ multiplex PCR; TCRdb lists only in-frame clones, some missing. V and J calls and clone size follow that table, whereas D and trimming were derived from the DNA. Here the sample spans over 110,000 clones, about 91% being singletons. Trimming took 1 base from V and 4 from J, leaving 15 bases between them. This CDR3 spans 16 amino acids. From germline, CDR1 is SGHVS and CDR2 FQNEAQ. The chain combines TRBV7-8 with TRBJ2-3, with D perhaps TRBD2 (5 bases). Input material: peripheral blood. The sequence was collected from a human donor in a cohort sampled during active COVID-19. DNA for the CDR3: TGTGCCAGCAGCTTAGATGGGTTACTCGGGGCAGATACGCAGTATTTT. Translating it yields CASSLDGLLGADTQYF.